Below are 9 T cell receptor beta chains sequenced from a single sample in a study of blood T cell repertoires in COVID-19. TCRdb's table, derived via immunoSEQ multiplex PCR, lists solely in-frame clones and lacks some. The sample has some 140,000 clones, approximately 84% seen once. The sample consisted of peripheral blood. Source of these receptors: an elderly woman with acute or convalescent COVID-19.

The CDR3 protein is CASSSGVTDTQYF. The CDR3 nucleotides are TGTGCCAGCAGCTCCGGTGTCACAGATACGCAGTATTTT. The chain couples TRBV7-6 to TRBJ2-3; D uncertain. Trimming took off 4 bases at V and 2 bases at J, with 7 bases between the two ends. Germline V gives CDR1 SGHVS, CDR2 FNYEAQ. CDR3 length equals 13 residues.

The J gene is TRBJ1-4, the V gene TRBV19; a possible D gene is TRBD1 (5 bases). The germline V gene encodes CDR1 LNHDA and CDR2 SQIVND (reference sequence). The V and J ends lost 9 bases and 5 bases respectively, with 13 bases between them. CDR3 length: 13 residues. CDR3 residues: CASADSPNEKLFF. In nucleotides, the CDR3 is TGTGCCAGCGCCGACAGTCCAAATGAAAAACTGTTTTTT.

This clone has just one count. The J gene is TRBJ1-4, the V gene TRBV5-1, with 9 nucleotides matching TRBD1. The germline V gene has CDR1 SGHRS and CDR2 YFSETQ. CDR3 length: 17 amino acids. After removal of 1 base from V and 7 bases from J, the junction contained 11 bases not matched to a gene. The CDR3 DNA reads as TGCGCCAGCAGCTTGAACCCTACAGGGGGCGCAGGTGAAAAACTGTTTTTT. Amino acid sequence: CASSLNPTGGAGEKLFF.

V is TRBV30 and J is TRBJ1-1; 12 nucleotides agree with TRBD1. The junction had 8 bases not matched to a gene; V was cut back by 1 base and J by 2 bases. This CDR3 is built from 17 residues. Germline V CDR1 and CDR2: GTSNPN, SVGIG (reference sequence). The CDR3 region has the DNA TGTGCCTGGAGTGGGGACAGGGGGCGTTTCACTAACACTGAAGCTTTCTTT. As protein: CAWSGDRGRFTNTEAFF.

The rearrangement joins TRBV4-1 to TRBJ1-1, with 11 nucleotides matching TRBD1. This CDR3 contains 15 residues. The V gene end was trimmed by 4 bases and the J gene end by 1 base; junction bases not matched to a gene: 2. Germline CDR1 is MGHRA and CDR2 is YSYEKL. The CDR3 DNA reads as TGCGCCAGCAGCCCAGGACAGGGGGCGAACACTGAAGCTTTCTTT. It is translated as CASSPGQGANTEAFF.

This clone was seen ten or more times. The chain has TRBV4-1 and TRBJ2-3; 7 bases fit TRBD1. This CDR3 is built from 14 residues. From germline, CDR1 is MGHRA and CDR2 YSYEKL. Losses at the gene ends were 7 bases for V and 6 bases for J; bases not matched to a gene: 10. The CDR3 DNA follows: TGCGCCAGCACCCCAGGGGGAACTCGGGATACGCAGTATTTT. Amino acid sequence: CASTPGGTRDTQYF.

This chain connects TRBV28 to TRBJ2-7; D perhaps matches TRBD2 (7 bases). CDR3 length: 13 amino acids. Trimming cost V 5 bases and J 6 bases, with 14 bases left between them. Germline V lookup: CDR1 MDHEN, CDR2 SYDVKM. The CDR3 sequence: CASSRGGRREQYF. In DNA, the CDR3 is TGTGCCAGCAGTAGGGGGGGGCGTCGCGAGCAGTACTTC.

The J gene is TRBJ2-5, the V gene TRBV25-1, with 10 positions matching TRBD1. Trimming removed 6 bases from V and 4 bases from J; junction bases left unmatched: 2. From germline, CDR1 is MGHDK and CDR2 SYGVNS. This CDR3 has 13 amino acids. The CDR3 loop is CASRGQGRETQYF. The DNA for the CDR3 is TGTGCCAGCAGGGGACAGGGGAGAGAGACCCAGTACTTC.

V and J are TRBV5-4 and TRBJ2-5, with D perhaps TRBD2 (6 bases). V lost 0 bases, J lost 4 bases, and 10 bases lay in between. The CDR3 spans 14 residues. Germline V gene data show CDR1 as SGHNT and CDR2 as YYREEE (reference sequence). CDR3 sequence: CASSLGGRTETQYF. In DNA form, the CDR3 reads TGTGCCAGCAGCTTGGGTGGGAGGACAGAGACCCAGTACTTC. Using reference TRBV5-4 and TRBJ2-5 for the parts outside the CDR3, the full variable domain is ETGVTQSPTHLIKTRGQQVTLRCSSQSGHNTVSWYQQALGQGPQFIFQYYREEENGRGNFPPRFSGLQFPNYSSELNVNALELDDSALYLCASSLGGRTETQYFGPGTRLLVL.